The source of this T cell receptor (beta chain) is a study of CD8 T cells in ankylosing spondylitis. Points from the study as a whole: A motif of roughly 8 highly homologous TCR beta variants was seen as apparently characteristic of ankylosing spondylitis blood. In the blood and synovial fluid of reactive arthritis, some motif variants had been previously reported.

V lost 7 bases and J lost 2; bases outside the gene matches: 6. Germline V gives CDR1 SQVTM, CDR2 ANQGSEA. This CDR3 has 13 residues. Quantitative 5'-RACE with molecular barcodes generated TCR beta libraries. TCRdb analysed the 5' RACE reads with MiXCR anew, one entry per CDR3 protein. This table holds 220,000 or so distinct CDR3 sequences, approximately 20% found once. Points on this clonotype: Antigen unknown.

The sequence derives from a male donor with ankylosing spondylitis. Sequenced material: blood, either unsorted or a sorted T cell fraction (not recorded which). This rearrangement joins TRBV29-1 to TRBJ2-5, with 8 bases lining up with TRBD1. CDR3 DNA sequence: TGCAGCGCCGAGACAGGGGTTCAAGAGACCCAGTACTTC. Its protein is CSAETGVQETQYF.